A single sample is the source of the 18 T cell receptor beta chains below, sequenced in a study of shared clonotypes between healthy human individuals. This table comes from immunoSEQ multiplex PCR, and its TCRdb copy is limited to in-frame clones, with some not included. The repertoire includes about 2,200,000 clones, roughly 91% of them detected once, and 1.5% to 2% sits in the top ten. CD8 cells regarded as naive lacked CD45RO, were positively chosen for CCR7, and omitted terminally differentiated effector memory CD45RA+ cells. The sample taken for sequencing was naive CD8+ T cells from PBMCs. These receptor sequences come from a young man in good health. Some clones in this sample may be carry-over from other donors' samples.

CDR3 nucleotide sequence: TGTGCCAGCAGCGCCGCTCTGGAGGGGGCTAACTATGGCTACACCTTC. Residues: CASSAALEGANYGYTF. The chain employs TRBV9 and TRBJ1-2; D possibly corresponds to TRBD1 (6 bases). V was shortened by 3 bases and J by 0 bases, with 15 bases between the two germline ends. The germline gives CDR1 SGDLS, CDR2 YYNGEE. The CDR3 extends over 16 amino acids.

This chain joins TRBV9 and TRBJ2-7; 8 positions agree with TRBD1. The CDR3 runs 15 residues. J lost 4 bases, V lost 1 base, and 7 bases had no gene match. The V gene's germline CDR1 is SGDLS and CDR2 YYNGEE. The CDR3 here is CASSVSWDRLYEQYF. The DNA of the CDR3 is TGTGCCAGCAGCGTATCTTGGGACAGGCTTTACGAGCAGTACTTC. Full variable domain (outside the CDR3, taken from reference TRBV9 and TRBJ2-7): DSGVTQTPKHLITATGQRVTLRCSPRSGDLSVYWYQQSLDQGLQFLIQYYNGEERAKGNILERFSAQQFPDLHSELNLSSLELGDSALYFCASSVSWDRLYEQYFGPGTRLTVT.

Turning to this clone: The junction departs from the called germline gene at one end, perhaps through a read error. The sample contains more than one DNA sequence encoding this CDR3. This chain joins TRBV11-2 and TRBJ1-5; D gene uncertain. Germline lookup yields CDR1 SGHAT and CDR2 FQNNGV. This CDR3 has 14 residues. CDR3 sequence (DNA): TGCGCCAGCAGCTTAGATCGAGGGAATCAGCCCCAGCATTTT. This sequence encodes CASSLDRGNQPQHF.

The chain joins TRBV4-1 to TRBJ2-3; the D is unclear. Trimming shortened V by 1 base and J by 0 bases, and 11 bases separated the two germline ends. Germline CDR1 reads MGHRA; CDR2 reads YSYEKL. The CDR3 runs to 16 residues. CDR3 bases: TGCGCCAGCAGCCAAGTTTTCCCAGCGAGCACAGATACGCAGTATTTT. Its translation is CASSQVFPASTDTQYF.

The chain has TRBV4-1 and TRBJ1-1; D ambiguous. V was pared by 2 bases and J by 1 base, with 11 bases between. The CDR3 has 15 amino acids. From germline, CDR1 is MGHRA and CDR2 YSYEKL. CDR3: CASSQTTAPNTEAFF. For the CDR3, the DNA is TGCGCCAGCAGCCAAACGACCGCCCCGAACACTGAAGCTTTCTTT.

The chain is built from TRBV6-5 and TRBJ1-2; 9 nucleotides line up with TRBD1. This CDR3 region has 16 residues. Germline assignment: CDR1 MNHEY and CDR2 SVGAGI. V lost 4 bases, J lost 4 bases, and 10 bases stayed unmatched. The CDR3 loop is CASSLTGGAGSYGYTF. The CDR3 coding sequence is TGTGCCAGCAGTTTAACAGGGGGCGCAGGTAGCTATGGCTACACCTTC.

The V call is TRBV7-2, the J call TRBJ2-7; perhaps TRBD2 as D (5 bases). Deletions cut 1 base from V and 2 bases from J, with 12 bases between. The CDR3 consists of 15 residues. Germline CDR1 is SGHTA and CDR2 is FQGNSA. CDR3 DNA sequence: TGTGCCAGCAGCTTAGTGGCGCGGGCCACCTACGAGCAGTACTTC. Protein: CASSLVARATYEQYF.

Written as DNA, the CDR3 is TGTGCCAGCAGGTCCAGCGGGAGAATAGGAGAGACCCAGTACTTC. This translates into CASRSSGRIGETQYF. The chain has TRBV27 and TRBJ2-5; 8 bases are shared with TRBD2. This CDR3 spans 15 amino acids. Germline assignment: CDR1 MNHEY and CDR2 SMNVEV (reference sequence). The V segment lost 6 bases and the J segment 4 bases; nucleotides outside the gene matches: 10.

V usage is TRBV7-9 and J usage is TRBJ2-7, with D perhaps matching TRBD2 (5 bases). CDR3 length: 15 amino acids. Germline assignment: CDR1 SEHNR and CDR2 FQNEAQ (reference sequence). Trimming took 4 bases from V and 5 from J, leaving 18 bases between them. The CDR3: CASSSPPSAGHEQYF. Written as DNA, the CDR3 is TGTGCCAGCAGCTCACCCCCGTCCGCGGGCCACGAGCAGTACTTC.

The CDR3 sequence: CASSTGLRQPQHF. The CDR3 DNA sequence: TGTGCCAGTAGTACTGGATTGCGGCAGCCCCAGCATTTT. The chain uses TRBV19 and TRBJ1-5; no firm D call. Trimming removed 4 bases from V and 7 bases from J, with 11 bases in between. CDR1 and CDR2 (germline): LNHDA, SQIVND (reference sequence). The CDR3 covers 13 residues.

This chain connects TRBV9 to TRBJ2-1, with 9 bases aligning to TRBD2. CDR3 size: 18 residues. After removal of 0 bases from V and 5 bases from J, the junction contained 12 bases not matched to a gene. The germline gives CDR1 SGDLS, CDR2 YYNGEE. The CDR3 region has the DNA TGTGCCAGCAGCGTAGGCATTAGCGGGAGCTTCGATCACAATGAGCAGTTCTTC. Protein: CASSVGISGSFDHNEQFF.

The DNA for the CDR3 is TGTGCCAGTAGTATAGTCCCGGTAAAGAACACCGGGGAGCTGTTTTTT. It encodes CASSIVPVKNTGELFF. The V gene is TRBV19, the J gene TRBJ2-2; D gene uncertain. With 1 base removed from V and 1 base from J, the gap between germline ends came to 10 bases. Germline CDR1 LNHDA, CDR2 SQIVND (reference sequence). This CDR3 spans 16 amino acids. Full variable domain (remainder filled in from reference TRBV19 and TRBJ2-2): DGGITQSPKYLFRKEGQNVTLSCEQNLNHDAMYWYRQDPGQGLRLIYYSQIVNDFQKGDIAEGYSVSREKKESFPLTVTSAQKNPTAFYLCASSIVPVKNTGELFFGEGSRLTVL.

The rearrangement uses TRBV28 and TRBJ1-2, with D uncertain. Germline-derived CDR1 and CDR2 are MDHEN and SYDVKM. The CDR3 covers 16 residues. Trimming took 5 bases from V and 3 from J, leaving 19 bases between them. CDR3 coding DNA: TGTGCCAGCAGTGGCCCCATCACGGGATGGGACTATGGCTACACCTTC. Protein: CASSGPITGWDYGYTF.

The CDR3: CASTPGVYNEQFF. CDR3 bases: TGTGCCAGCACCCCGGGAGTCTACAATGAGCAGTTCTTC. J is TRBJ2-1 and V is TRBV7-8, with D possibly TRBD2 on 6 matching bases. CDR3 length equals 13 residues. Deletions cut 7 bases from V and 3 bases from J, with 10 bases between. Germline V gene data show CDR1 as SGHVS and CDR2 as FQNEAQ.

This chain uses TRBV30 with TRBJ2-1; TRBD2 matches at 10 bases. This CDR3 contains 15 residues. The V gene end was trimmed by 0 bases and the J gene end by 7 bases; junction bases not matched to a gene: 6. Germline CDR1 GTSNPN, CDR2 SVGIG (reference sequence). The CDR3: CAWSVASGSENEQFF. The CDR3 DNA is TGTGCCTGGAGTGTTGCTAGCGGGAGCGAAAATGAGCAGTTCTTC.

This CDR3 reads CATSRELAGGPYEQYF. In DNA, the CDR3 is TGTGCCACCAGCAGAGAACTAGCGGGAGGACCCTACGAGCAGTACTTC. The chain joins TRBV15 to TRBJ2-7; 12 nucleotides align to TRBD2. With V trimmed by 0 bases and J by 2 bases, 2 bases remained unmatched. CDR1 is LNHNV and CDR2 is YYDKDF in the germline V gene (reference sequence). The CDR3 runs to 16 residues. The full variable domain, completed using reference TRBV15 and TRBJ2-7, is DAMVIQNPRYQVTQFGKPVTLSCSQTLNHNVMYWYQQKSSQAPKLLFHYYDKDFNNEADTPDNFQSRRPNTSFCFLDIRSPGLGDTAMYLCATSRELAGGPYEQYFGPGTRLTVT.

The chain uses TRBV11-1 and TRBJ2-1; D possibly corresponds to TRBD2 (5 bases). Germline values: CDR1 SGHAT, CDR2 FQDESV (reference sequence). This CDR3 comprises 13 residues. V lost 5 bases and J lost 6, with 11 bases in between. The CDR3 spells CASSLTRGNEQFF. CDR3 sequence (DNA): TGTGCCAGCAGCCTTACACGGGGCAATGAGCAGTTCTTC.

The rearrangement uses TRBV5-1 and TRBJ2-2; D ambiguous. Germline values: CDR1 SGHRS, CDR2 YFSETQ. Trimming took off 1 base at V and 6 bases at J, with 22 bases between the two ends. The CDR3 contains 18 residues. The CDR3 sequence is CASSLFQAARVYAGELFF. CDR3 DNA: TGCGCCAGCAGCTTGTTTCAGGCGGCCCGGGTTTACGCCGGGGAGCTGTTTTTT.